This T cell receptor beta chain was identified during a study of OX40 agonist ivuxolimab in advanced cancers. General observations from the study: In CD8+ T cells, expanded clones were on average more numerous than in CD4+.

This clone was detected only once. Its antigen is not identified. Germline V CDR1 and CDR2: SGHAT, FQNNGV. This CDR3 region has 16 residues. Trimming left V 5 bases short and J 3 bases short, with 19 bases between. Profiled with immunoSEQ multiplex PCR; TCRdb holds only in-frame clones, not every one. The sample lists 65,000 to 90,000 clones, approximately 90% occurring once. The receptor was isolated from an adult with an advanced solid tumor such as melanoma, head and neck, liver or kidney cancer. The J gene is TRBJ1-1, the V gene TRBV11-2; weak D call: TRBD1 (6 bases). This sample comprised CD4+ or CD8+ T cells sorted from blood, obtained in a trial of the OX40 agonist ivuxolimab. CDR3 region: CASSTDSVTMDTEAFF. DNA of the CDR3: TGTGCCAGCAGCACGGACAGCGTGACTATGGACACTGAAGCTTTCTTT.